This T cell receptor (beta chain) stems from a study of blood T cell repertoires in COVID-19 (dated by TCRdb to about 2020). Turning to the overall study: Collaborator samples came from the United States, Italy and Spain and covered acute and convalescent phases of COVID-19. The material from the prospective study consisted of cDNA or gDNA derived from T cells, B-cell-depleted T cells, or PBMCs. The dataset comprised deeply sampled blood TCRbeta repertoires from subjects exposed to, actively infected with, or recovered from COVID-19. A freely available public database, intended as a resource for researchers studying the immune response to SARS-CoV-2, is where the repertoires were released. The samples were drawn from the first 160 participants of the ongoing ImmuneRACE study and from roughly 1,300 subjects provided by 6 global collaborators. Sample metadata almost always included a de-identified subject ID, COVID-19 status, age in years and sex. HLA class I and class II types, where available, came from metadata supplied by the sample provider rather than from assay-based typing. On the study overall, not on this receptor specifically: How much clinical and demographic metadata was included differed by source and by participant, and the metadata was provided uncurated.

In the prospective study, participants were about 18 to 95 years old, resided in fewer than 25 geographic areas of the United States, and were enrolled through a virtual design. To assign participants to cohorts, the prospective study relied on clinical history that participants themselves reported in a screening survey and a study questionnaire. A participant counted as exposed if, within 2 weeks of entering the study, that participant had been in contact with someone who had a PCR-confirmed or clinician-diagnosed COVID-19 case. Each participant in the prospective study had whole blood, serum and a nasopharyngeal or oropharyngeal swab collected by mobile phlebotomists. Over an approximately 2-month period, participants in the prospective study had the option of providing additional blood draws and questionnaires. Before DNA extraction, prospective study blood samples were shipped either frozen or at room temperature.

The trim is 4 bases for V and 6 bases for J, with a gap of 20 bases between the germline ends. The CDR1 and CDR2 encoded by the germline V gene are SGHDT and YYEEEE. The CDR3 holds 15 amino acids from the cysteine to the phenylalanine. CDR3 DNA only is kept here, 45 bases in frame from base 1. Comments on this clone: Its recognized antigen is unknown. Base qualities are not at hand, and no much larger clone is one base apart.

TCRbeta CDR3 regions were amplified from genomic DNA using the immunoSEQ Assay, a bias-controlled multiplex PCR. Per the source publication's procedure: The number of nucleated cells in each sample was estimated from the amplification of reference gene primers within the assay. To quantify the absolute abundance of each unique TCRbeta CDR3 rearrangement, sequence reads were collapsed and filtered. For each sample, productive Simpson clonality was calculated as the square root of Simpson's diversity index across productive rearrangements. TCRdb re-hosts the immuneACCESS table, in-frame sequences only. Its copies lack some clones; in the studies checked, an unresolved V gene accounts for under half of them, and the cause for the rest is not known. The V and J calls and clone size come from that table; D and trimming were worked out from the DNA. The sample profile shows roughly 180,000 clones; approximately 80% of them were found once. Approximately 15% of the sample is in the top ten clones.

The sequencing sample was made of PBMCs or T cells enriched from blood (not recorded which). The rearrangement joined TRBV5-6 to TRBJ2-7; no D gene can be assigned with confidence. The receptor comes from a man between 60 and 75 years old who had been exposed to COVID-19. CDR3 protein: CASSPTWAVLPEQYF. Read as DNA, the sequence is TGTGCCAGCAGCCCGACCTGGGCCGTCCTTCCCGAGCAGTACTTC.